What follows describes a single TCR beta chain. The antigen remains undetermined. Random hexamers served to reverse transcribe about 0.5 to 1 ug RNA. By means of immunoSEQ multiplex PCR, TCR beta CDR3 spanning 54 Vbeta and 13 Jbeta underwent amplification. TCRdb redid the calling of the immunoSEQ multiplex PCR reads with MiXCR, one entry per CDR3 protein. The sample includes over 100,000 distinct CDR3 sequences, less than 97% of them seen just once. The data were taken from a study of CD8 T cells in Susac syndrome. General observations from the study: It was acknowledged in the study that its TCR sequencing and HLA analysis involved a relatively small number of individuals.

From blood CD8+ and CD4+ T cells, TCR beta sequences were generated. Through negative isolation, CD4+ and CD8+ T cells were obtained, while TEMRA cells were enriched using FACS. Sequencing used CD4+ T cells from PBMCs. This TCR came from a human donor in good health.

CDR3 protein: CASSSAGQLREQYF. The CDR3 nucleotides are TGTGCCAGCAGCTCTGCCGGACAGTTGAGGGAGCAGTACTTC. The chain combines TRBV28 with TRBJ2-7; D possibly corresponds to TRBD1 (6 bases). This CDR3 spans 14 amino acids. Trimming took 6 bases from V and 7 from J, leaving 19 bases between them. Germline-derived CDR1 and CDR2 are MDHEN and SYDVKM.